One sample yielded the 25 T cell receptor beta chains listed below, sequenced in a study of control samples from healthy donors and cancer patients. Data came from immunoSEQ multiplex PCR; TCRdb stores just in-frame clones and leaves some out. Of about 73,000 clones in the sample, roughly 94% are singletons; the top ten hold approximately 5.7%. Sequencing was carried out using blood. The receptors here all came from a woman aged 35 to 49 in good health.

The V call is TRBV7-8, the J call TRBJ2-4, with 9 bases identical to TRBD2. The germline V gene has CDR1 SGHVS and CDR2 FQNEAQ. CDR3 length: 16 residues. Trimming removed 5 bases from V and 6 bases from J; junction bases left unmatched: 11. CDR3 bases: TGTGCCAGCAGCCCCCAGCCACCTAGCGGGGTAAACATTCAGTACTTC. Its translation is CASSPQPPSGVNIQYF.

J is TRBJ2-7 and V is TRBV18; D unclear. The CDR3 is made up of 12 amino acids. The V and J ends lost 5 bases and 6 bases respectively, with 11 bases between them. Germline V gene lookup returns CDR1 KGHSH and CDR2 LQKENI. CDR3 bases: TGTGCCAGCTCATTGGGGTTCGCCGAGCAGTACTTC. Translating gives CASSLGFAEQYF. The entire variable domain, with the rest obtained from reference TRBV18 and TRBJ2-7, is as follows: NAGVMQNPRHLVRRRGQEARLRCSPMKGHSHVYWYRQLPEEGLKFMVYLQKENIIDESGMPKERFSAEFPKEGPSILRIQQVVRGDSAAYFCASSLGFAEQYFGPGTRLTVT.

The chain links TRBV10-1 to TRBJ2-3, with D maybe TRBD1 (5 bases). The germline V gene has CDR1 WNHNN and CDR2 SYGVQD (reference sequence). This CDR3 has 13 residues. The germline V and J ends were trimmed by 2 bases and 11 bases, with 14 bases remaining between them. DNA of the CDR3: TGCGCCAGCAGTGAGAATGGGGCCCTGGGGCAGTATTTT. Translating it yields CASSENGALGQYF.

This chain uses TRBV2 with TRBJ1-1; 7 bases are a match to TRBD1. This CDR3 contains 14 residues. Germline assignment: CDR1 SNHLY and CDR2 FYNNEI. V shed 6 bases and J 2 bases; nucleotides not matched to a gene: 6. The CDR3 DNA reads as TGTGCCAGCAGCTCACAGGGGACTAACACTGAAGCTTTCTTT. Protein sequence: CASSSQGTNTEAFF.

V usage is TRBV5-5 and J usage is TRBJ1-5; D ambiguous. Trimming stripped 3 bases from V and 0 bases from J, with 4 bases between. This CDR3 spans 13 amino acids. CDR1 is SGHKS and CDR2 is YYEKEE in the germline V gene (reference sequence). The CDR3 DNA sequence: TGTGCCAGCAGCTGGAATAGCAATCAGCCCCAGCATTTT. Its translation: CASSWNSNQPQHF.

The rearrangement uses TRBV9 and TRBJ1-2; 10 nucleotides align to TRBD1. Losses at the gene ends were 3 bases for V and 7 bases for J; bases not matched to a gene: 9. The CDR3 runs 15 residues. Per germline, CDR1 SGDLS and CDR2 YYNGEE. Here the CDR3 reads CASSAEGQGLGGYTF. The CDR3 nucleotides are TGTGCCAGCAGCGCAGAGGGACAGGGGCTAGGTGGCTACACCTTC.

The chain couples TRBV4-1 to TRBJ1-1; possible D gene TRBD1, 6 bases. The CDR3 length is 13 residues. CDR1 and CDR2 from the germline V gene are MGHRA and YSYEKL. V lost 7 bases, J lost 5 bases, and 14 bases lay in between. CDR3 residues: CASKKTGRTEAFF. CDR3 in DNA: TGCGCCAGCAAAAAGACAGGTCGAACTGAAGCTTTCTTT.

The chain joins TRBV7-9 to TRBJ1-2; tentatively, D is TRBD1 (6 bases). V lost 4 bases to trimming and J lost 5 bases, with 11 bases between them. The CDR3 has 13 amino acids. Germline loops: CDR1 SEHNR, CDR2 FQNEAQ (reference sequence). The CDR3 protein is CASSSGALYGYTF. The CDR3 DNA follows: TGTGCCAGCAGCTCAGGGGCCCTATATGGCTACACCTTC.

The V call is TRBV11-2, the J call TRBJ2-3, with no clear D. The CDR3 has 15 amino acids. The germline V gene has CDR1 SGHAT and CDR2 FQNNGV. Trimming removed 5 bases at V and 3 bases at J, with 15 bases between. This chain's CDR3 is CASSHLADPTDTQYF. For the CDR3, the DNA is TGTGCCAGCAGCCACTTGGCCGACCCTACAGATACGCAGTATTTT.

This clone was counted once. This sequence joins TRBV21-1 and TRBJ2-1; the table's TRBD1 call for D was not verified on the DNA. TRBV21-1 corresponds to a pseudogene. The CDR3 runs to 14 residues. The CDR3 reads CASSLRDRGGEQFF. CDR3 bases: TGTGCCAGCAGCCTCCGGGACAGGGGGGGTGAGCAGTTCTTC.

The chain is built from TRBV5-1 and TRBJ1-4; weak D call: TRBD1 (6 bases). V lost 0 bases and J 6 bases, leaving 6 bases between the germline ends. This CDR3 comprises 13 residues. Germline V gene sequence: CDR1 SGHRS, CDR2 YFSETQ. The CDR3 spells CASSLEGDEKLFF. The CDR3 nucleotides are TGCGCCAGCAGCTTGGAGGGGGATGAAAAACTGTTTTTT.

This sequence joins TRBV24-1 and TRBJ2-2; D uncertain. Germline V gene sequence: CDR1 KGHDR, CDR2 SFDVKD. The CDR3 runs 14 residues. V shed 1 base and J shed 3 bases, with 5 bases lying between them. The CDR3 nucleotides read TGTGCCACCAGTGATTTCTTCGACACCGGGGAGCTGTTTTTT. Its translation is CATSDFFDTGELFF.

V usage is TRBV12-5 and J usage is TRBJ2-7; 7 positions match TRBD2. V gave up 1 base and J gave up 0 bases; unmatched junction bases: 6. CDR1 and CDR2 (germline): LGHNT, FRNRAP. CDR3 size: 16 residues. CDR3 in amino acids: CASGLASGDLSYEQYF. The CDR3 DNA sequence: TGTGCTAGTGGTTTGGCCAGCGGGGACCTCTCCTACGAGCAGTACTTC.

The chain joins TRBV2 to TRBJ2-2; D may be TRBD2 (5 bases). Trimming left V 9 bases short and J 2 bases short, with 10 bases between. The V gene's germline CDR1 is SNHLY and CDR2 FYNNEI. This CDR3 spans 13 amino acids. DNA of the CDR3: TGTGCCAGAGAAGCGGAAAACACCGGGGAGCTGTTTTTT. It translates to CAREAENTGELFF.

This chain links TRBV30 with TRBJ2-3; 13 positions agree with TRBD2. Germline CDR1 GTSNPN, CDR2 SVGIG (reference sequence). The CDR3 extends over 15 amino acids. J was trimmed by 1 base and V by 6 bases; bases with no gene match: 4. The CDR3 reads CACSGLAGGTDTQYF. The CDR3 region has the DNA TGTGCCTGTTCAGGACTAGCGGGGGGCACAGATACGCAGTATTTT.

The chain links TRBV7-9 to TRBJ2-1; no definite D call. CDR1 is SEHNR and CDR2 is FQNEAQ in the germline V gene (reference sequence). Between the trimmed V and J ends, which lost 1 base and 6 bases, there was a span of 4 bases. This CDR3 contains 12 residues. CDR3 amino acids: CASSLEVNEQFF. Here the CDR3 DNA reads TGTGCCAGCAGCTTAGAAGTCAATGAGCAGTTCTTC.

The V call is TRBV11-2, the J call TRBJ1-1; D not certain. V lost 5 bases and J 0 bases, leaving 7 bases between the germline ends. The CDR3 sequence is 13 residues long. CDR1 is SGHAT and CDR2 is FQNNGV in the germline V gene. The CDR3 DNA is TGTGCCAGCAGCGCAATGATGAACACTGAAGCTTTCTTT. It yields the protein CASSAMMNTEAFF.

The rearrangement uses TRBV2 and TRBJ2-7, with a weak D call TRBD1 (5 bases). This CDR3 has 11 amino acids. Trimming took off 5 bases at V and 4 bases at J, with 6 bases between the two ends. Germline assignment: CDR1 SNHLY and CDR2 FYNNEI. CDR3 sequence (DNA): TGTGCCAGCAGTTCAGGGTACGAGCAGTACTTC. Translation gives CASSSGYEQYF. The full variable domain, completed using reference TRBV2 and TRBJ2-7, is EPEVTQTPSHQVTQMGQEVILRCVPISNHLYFYWYRQILGQKVEFLVSFYNNEISEKSEIFDDQFSVERPDGSNFTLKIRSTKLEDSAMYFCASSSGYEQYFGPGTRLTVT.

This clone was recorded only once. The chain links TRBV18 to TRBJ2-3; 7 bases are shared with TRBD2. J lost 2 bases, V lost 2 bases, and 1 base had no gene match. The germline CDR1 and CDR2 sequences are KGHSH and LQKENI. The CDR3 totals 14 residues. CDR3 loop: CASSPGRATDTQYF. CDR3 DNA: TGTGCCAGCTCACCAGGGAGGGCCACAGATACGCAGTATTTT.

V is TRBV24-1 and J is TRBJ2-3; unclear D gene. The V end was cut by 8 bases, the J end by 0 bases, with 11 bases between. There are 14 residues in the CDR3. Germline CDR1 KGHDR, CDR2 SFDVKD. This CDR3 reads CATKGLGSTDTQYF. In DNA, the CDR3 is TGTGCCACCAAAGGATTAGGCAGCACAGATACGCAGTATTTT.

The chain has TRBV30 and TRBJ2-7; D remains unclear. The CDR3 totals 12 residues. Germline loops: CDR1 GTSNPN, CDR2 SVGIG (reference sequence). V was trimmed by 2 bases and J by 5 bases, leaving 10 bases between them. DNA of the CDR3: TGTGCCTGGAGTCCGGAATTCCACGAGCAGTACTTC. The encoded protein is CAWSPEFHEQYF.

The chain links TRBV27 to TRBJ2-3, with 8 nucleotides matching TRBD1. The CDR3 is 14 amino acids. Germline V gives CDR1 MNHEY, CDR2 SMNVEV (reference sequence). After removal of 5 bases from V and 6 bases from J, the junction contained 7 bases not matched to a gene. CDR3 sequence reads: CASSQTGDADTQYF. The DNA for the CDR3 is TGTGCCAGCAGTCAGACAGGGGATGCGGATACGCAGTATTTT.

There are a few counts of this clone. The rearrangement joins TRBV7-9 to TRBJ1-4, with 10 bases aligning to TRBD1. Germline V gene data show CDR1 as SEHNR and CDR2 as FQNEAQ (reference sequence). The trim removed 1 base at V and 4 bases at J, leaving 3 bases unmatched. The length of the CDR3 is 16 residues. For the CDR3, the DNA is TGTGCCAGCAGCTTAGGGGACAGGGGTCTTAATGAAAAACTGTTTTTT. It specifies CASSLGDRGLNEKLFF.

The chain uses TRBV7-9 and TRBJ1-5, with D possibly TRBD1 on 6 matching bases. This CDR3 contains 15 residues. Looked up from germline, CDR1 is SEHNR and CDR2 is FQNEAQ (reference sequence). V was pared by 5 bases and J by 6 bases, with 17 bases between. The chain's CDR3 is CASSQEGGGGQPQHF. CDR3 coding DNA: TGTGCCAGCAGCCAAGAAGGGGGGGGCGGTCAGCCCCAGCATTTT.

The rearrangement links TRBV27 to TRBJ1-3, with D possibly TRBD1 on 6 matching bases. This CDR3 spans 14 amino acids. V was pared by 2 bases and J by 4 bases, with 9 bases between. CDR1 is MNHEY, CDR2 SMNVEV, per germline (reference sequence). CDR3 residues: CASSLGGDGNTIYF. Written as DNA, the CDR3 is TGTGCCAGCAGTTTAGGGGGCGACGGAAACACCATATATTTT.